This T cell receptor beta chain was sequenced for a study of blood T cell repertoires in COVID-19. Study summary: Whether acute or convalescent, the COVID-19 samples came from the United States, Italy and Spain.

Original handling: Reference gene primer amplification gave estimated nucleated cell counts. Method: immunoSEQ multiplex PCR; TCRdb's copy keeps in-frame clones and lacks some. V, J and clone size derive from that table, while D and trimming were established from the DNA sequence. The sample carries approximately 60,000 clones, roughly 80% recorded once. Germline lookup yields CDR1 SGHTA and CDR2 FQGTGA. The CDR3 contains 16 residues. The ends were cut back, 5 bases at V and 0 bases at J, with 14 bases in the middle. The TCR originated in a man between 60 and 75 years old with acute or convalescent COVID-19. The chain carries TRBV7-3 and TRBJ1-3; D is possibly TRBD1 (6 bases). Sample: peripheral blood. For the CDR3, the DNA is TGTGCCAGCAGCATTACAGGGACAAACTCTGGAAACACCATATATTTT. As protein: CASSITGTNSGNTIYF.